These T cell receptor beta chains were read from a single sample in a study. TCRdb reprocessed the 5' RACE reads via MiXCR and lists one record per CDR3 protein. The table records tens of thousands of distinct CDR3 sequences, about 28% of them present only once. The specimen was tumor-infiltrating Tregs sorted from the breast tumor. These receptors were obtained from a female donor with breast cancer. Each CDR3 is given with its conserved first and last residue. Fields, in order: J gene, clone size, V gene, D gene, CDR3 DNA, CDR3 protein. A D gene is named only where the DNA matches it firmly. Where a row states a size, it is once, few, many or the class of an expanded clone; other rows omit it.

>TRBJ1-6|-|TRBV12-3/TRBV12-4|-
TGTGCCAGCAGTGCCCAGGGTTCTCGGAATTCACCCCTCCACTTT
CASSAQGSRNSPLHF
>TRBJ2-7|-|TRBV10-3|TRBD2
TGTGCCATCACAGAGACAGGGCCCGGACTAGCGGGGGCGTACGAGCAGTACTTC
CAITETGPGLAGAYEQYF
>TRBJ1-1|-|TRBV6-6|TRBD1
TGTGCCAGCAGTACCTCCGGGACAGGGGATCCTGAAGCTTTCTTT
CASSTSGTGDPEAFF
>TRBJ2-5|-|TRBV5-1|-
TGCGCCAGCAGCTTGTTATCAGACCAAGAGACCCAGTACTTC
CASSLLSDQETQYF
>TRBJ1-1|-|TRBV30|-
TGTGCCTGGAAAGTCGACAGGAACACTGAAGCTTTCTTT
CAWKVDRNTEAFF
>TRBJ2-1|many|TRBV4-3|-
TGCGCCAGCAGCCAAGGGCGGGACAATGAGCAGTTCTTC
CASSQGRDNEQFF
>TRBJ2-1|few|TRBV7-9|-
TGTGCCAGCAGCTTATCGCTAGCGAACTCCTACAATGAGCAGTTCTTC
CASSLSLANSYNEQFF
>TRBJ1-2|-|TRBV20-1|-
TGCAGTGCTAGAGTCGCGTTTAGCCAGGAGCATGGCTACACCTTC
CSARVAFSQEHGYTF
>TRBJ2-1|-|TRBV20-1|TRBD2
TGCAGTGCTGCCACTAGCGGGGGGTTTGAGCAGTTCTTC
CSAATSGGFEQFF
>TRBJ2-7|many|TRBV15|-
TGTGCCACCAGCAGAGATAGACGCTACGAGCAGTACTTC
CATSRDRRYEQYF
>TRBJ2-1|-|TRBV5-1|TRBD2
TGCGCCAGCAGCGAAGGGACTAGCGGGGTAAATGAGCAGTTCTTC
CASSEGTSGVNEQFF
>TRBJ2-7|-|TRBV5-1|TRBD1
TGCGCCAGCAGCTCCGGGACAGCTAGACCCTACGAGCAGTACTTC
CASSSGTARPYEQYF
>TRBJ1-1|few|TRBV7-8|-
TGTGCCAGCAGCTTAGGTCGGGAGAGGAACACTGAAGCTTTCTTT
CASSLGRERNTEAFF
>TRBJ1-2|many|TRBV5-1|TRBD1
TGCGCCAGCAGCTCCGAAGGAACAGGGGCCGGCTACACCTTC
CASSSEGTGAGYTF
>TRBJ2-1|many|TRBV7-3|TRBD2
TGTGCCAGCAGTCCACTAGCGGGGGGGTACAATGAGCAGTTCTTC
CASSPLAGGYNEQFF